These 31 T cell receptor beta chains were sequenced from one sample in a study of T cells in localized non-small cell lung cancer. The assay was immunoSEQ multiplex PCR, and TCRdb's table has in-frame clones only and misses some. The sample contains about 82,000 clones, around 80% of which appear only once. Sequenced here: PBMCs, sampled before any cancer treatment. These receptors were obtained from a man aged 35 to 69 with stage II squamous cell lung carcinoma.

CDR3: CASSQEGQKQFF. For the CDR3, the DNA is TGTGCCAGCAGCCAAGAAGGACAGAAGCAGTTCTTC. V gene TRBV4-2 combines with J gene TRBJ2-1; D possibly corresponds to TRBD1 (6 bases). The CDR3 length is 12 residues. CDR1 is LGHNA and CDR2 is YNFKEQ in the germline V gene. The V end lost 0 bases, the J end lost 11 bases, and 8 bases lay between the germline ends.

This clone is a singleton in its sample. The sample holds other DNA sequences that translate to the same CDR3. V usage is TRBV5-6 and J usage is TRBJ2-7; 14 bases are a match to TRBD2. The germline CDR1 and CDR2 sequences are SGHDT and YYEEEE. The CDR3 runs 17 residues. Trimming took 0 bases from V and 4 from J; bases not matched to a gene: 6. The CDR3 here is CASSLAGTSGSYYEQYF. In nucleotides, the CDR3 is TGTGCCAGCAGCTTGGCCGGGACTAGCGGGAGTTATTACGAGCAGTACTTC. The variable domain in full, completed from reference TRBV5-6 and TRBJ2-7, reads DAGVTQSPTHLIKTRGQQVTLRCSPKSGHDTVSWYQQALGQGPQFIFQYYEEEERQRGNFPDRFSGHQFPNYSSELNVNALLLGDSALYLCASSLAGTSGSYYEQYFGPGTRLTVT.

CDR3 nucleotide sequence: TGTGCCAGCAGTCCGGGGCTCGGGGACAGGGGAGGAAACACCATATATTTT. Translation: CASSPGLGDRGGNTIYF. The chain has TRBV28 and TRBJ1-3, with TRBD1 matching over 10 bases. From germline, CDR1 is MDHEN and CDR2 SYDVKM. The trim removed 5 bases at V and 4 bases at J, leaving 11 bases unmatched. CDR3 length: 17 amino acids. Based on the CDR3 plus reference TRBV28 and TRBJ1-3, the full variable domain is DVKVTQSSRYLVKRTGEKVFLECVQDMDHENMFWYRQDPGLGLRLIYFSYDVKMKEKGDIPEGYSVSREKKERFSLILESASTNQTSMYLCASSPGLGDRGGNTIYFGEGSWLTVV.

In its sample, this clone was seen a few times. This chain uses TRBV30 with TRBJ2-5, with 12 bases identical to TRBD2. In germline, CDR1 is GTSNPN, CDR2 SVGIG (reference sequence). The length of the CDR3 is 13 residues. Losses at the gene ends were 5 bases for V and 2 bases for J; bases not matched to a gene: 0. The CDR3 loop is CAWGLAGQETQYF. For the CDR3, the DNA is TGTGCCTGGGGACTAGCGGGGCAAGAGACCCAGTACTTC.

The J gene is TRBJ2-5, the V gene TRBV7-8, with D possibly TRBD1 on 6 matching bases. Germline V gene data show CDR1 as SGHVS and CDR2 as FQNEAQ. Trimming removed 2 bases from V and 2 bases from J, with 9 bases in between. CDR3 length: 14 residues. This CDR3 reads CASSLITGQETQYF. The CDR3 DNA is TGTGCCAGCAGCTTAATCACAGGGCAAGAGACCCAGTACTTC. Full variable domain (outside the CDR3, taken from reference TRBV7-8 and TRBJ2-5): GAGVSQSPRYKVAKRGQDVALRCDPISGHVSLFWYQQALGQGPEFLTYFQNEAQLDKSGLPSDRFFAERPEGSVSTLKIQRTQQEDSAVYLCASSLITGQETQYFGPGTRLLVL.

The chain carries TRBV5-1 and TRBJ2-2; TRBD1 might be the D (5 bases). Deletions cut 6 bases from V and 0 bases from J, with 15 bases between. Germline V gene sequence: CDR1 SGHRS, CDR2 YFSETQ. The CDR3 runs to 16 residues. The CDR3 DNA follows: TGCGCCAGCAAACAGACAGCGAACGCGAACACCGGGGAGCTGTTTTTT. It specifies CASKQTANANTGELFF. The entire variable domain, with the rest obtained from reference TRBV5-1 and TRBJ2-2, is as follows: KAGVTQTPRYLIKTRGQQVTLSCSPISGHRSVSWYQQTPGQGLQFLFEYFSETQRNKGNFPGRFSGRQFSNSRSEMNVSTLELGDSALYLCASKQTANANTGELFFGEGSRLTVL.

The gene calls are TRBV4-2 and TRBJ1-4; D not certain. Per the germline V gene, CDR1 is LGHNA and CDR2 is YNFKEQ. Trimming left V 1 base short and J 7 bases short, with 16 bases between. This CDR3 has 16 residues. CDR3 loop: CASSQVVVAVGEKLFF. CDR3 DNA sequence: TGTGCCAGCAGCCAAGTGGTGGTGGCGGTGGGTGAAAAACTGTTTTTT.

The chain links TRBV5-6 to TRBJ2-5; D perhaps matches TRBD1 (5 bases). Per germline, CDR1 SGHDT and CDR2 YYEEEE. The CDR3 is 13 residues long. V was clipped by 0 bases and J by 6 bases, with 9 bases between them. CDR3 residues: CASSLDAGQTQYF. DNA for the CDR3: TGTGCCAGCAGCTTGGATGCAGGGCAGACCCAGTACTTC.

J is TRBJ2-5 and V is TRBV10-3; 8 bases are a match to TRBD1. Germline V gene lookup returns CDR1 ENHRY and CDR2 SYGVKD. V shed 6 bases and J 4 bases; nucleotides not matched to a gene: 7. The CDR3 covers 14 residues. The CDR3 protein is CAIRDREGGETQYF. The CDR3 DNA is TGTGCCATCAGGGACAGGGAAGGGGGAGAGACCCAGTACTTC.

This chain uses TRBV7-2 with TRBJ2-7; the match to TRBD2 covers 7 bases. This CDR3 is built from 15 residues. V gave up 5 bases and J gave up 0 bases; unmatched junction bases: 7. Germline CDR1 reads SGHTA; CDR2 reads FQGNSA. The CDR3 loop is CASSQMGGFSYEQYF. DNA of the CDR3: TGTGCCAGCAGCCAGATGGGGGGGTTCTCCTACGAGCAGTACTTC.

The V gene is TRBV6-6, the J gene TRBJ1-1; 9 bases are shared with TRBD1. The V and J ends lost 11 bases and 6 bases, in that order; junction bases with no gene match: 10. The CDR3 has 13 amino acids. Germline CDR1 reads MNHNY; CDR2 reads SVGAGI (reference sequence). CDR3 sequence (DNA): TGTGCCTGCACAGGGGGCATCGGGGCTGAAGCTTTCTTT. Its translation is CACTGGIGAEAFF.

The chain has TRBV30 and TRBJ2-6; unclear D gene. The CDR3 spans 16 residues. V lost 0 bases and J 0 bases, leaving 9 bases between the germline ends. Germline V gene sequence: CDR1 GTSNPN, CDR2 SVGIG (reference sequence). The CDR3 here is CAWSVPRSSGANVLTF. CDR3 DNA: TGTGCCTGGAGTGTCCCGAGAAGCTCTGGGGCCAACGTCCTGACTTTC.

V is TRBV10-1 and J is TRBJ1-2; unclear D gene. The germline V gene encodes CDR1 WNHNN and CDR2 SYGVQD (reference sequence). The CDR3 covers 12 residues. V lost 5 bases, J lost 0 bases, and 4 bases lay in between. In DNA form, the CDR3 reads TGCGCCAGCAGTACAGCTAACTATGGCTACACCTTC. Amino acids: CASSTANYGYTF.

This clone has a single count. The gene calls are TRBV6-6 and TRBJ1-2; 7 bases align to TRBD1. This CDR3 region has 15 residues. Germline trimming cut 4 bases from V and 3 bases from J; bases unmatched to any gene: 8. In germline, CDR1 is MNHNY, CDR2 SVGAGI (reference sequence). The CDR3 is CASSLTGTAYYGYTF. The CDR3 coding sequence is TGTGCCAGCAGTTTAACCGGGACAGCGTACTATGGCTACACCTTC.

The chain recombines TRBV20-1 with TRBJ1-6; D uncertain. There are 10 residues in the CDR3. From germline, CDR1 is DFQATT and CDR2 SNEGSKA (reference sequence). CDR3 protein: CSVNSSPLHF. CDR3 bases: TGCAGCGTCAACAGCTCACCCCTCCACTTT.

The genes are TRBV6-1 and TRBJ1-1; D not resolved. V gave up 4 bases and J gave up 5 bases, with 14 bases separating them. Per germline, CDR1 MNHNS and CDR2 SASEGT. The CDR3 has 14 amino acids. The CDR3 sequence is CASSVTRGITEAFF. The DNA for the CDR3 is TGTGCCAGCAGTGTCACCCGGGGAATAACTGAAGCTTTCTTT.

This chain uses TRBV19 with TRBJ1-1; weak D call: TRBD1 (6 bases). Trimming left V 5 bases short and J 3 bases short, with 13 bases between. CDR3 length: 14 residues. CDR1 is LNHDA and CDR2 is SQIVND in the germline V gene (reference sequence). The chain's CDR3 is CASSVTRGHTEAFF. CDR3 coding DNA: TGTGCCAGTAGTGTGACCAGGGGCCACACTGAAGCTTTCTTT.

This sequence joins TRBV30 and TRBJ1-2; no definite D call. Germline CDR1 is GTSNPN and CDR2 is SVGIG (reference sequence). V was trimmed by 3 bases and J by 4 bases, leaving 6 bases between them. This CDR3 is 11 amino acids long. The CDR3 DNA follows: TGTGCCTGGAGCCCGACCTATGGCTACACCTTC. It is translated as CAWSPTYGYTF.

V usage is TRBV5-1 and J usage is TRBJ2-1, with a weak D call TRBD1 (5 bases). Trimming removed 4 bases at V and 8 bases at J, with 10 bases between. This CDR3 comprises 12 residues. Per germline, CDR1 SGHRS and CDR2 YFSETQ. The DNA of the CDR3 is TGCGCCAGCAGCGAACAGGCCGATGAGCAGTTCTTC. Translating it yields CASSEQADEQFF. Complete variable domain (other parts from reference TRBV5-1 and TRBJ2-1): KAGVTQTPRYLIKTRGQQVTLSCSPISGHRSVSWYQQTPGQGLQFLFEYFSETQRNKGNFPGRFSGRQFSNSRSEMNVSTLELGDSALYLCASSEQADEQFFGPGTRLTVL.

DNA of the CDR3: TGCGCCAGCAGCCAAGGCGCGGGGGGTGGAGATACGCAGTATTTT. Residues: CASSQGAGGGDTQYF. The chain combines TRBV4-1 with TRBJ2-3, with 8 bases aligning to TRBD2. The CDR3 sequence is 15 residues long. From germline, CDR1 is MGHRA and CDR2 YSYEKL. V gave up 1 base and J gave up 5 bases; unmatched junction bases: 5.

The rearrangement links TRBV7-2 to TRBJ2-2; D gene uncertain. Germline CDR1 SGHTA, CDR2 FQGNSA. Trimming removed 1 base at V and 2 bases at J, with 5 bases between. The CDR3 covers 14 residues. The CDR3 bases are TGTGCCAGCAGCTTAGTCTCAAACACCGGGGAGCTGTTTTTT. Protein product: CASSLVSNTGELFF.

This chain joins TRBV27 and TRBJ2-6; TRBD2 is a possible D gene (6 bases). V lost 4 bases and J lost 1, with 8 bases in between. The CDR3 totals 15 residues. Germline V gives CDR1 MNHEY, CDR2 SMNVEV (reference sequence). CDR3 sequence: CASSSRGSGANVLTF. Here the CDR3 DNA reads TGTGCCAGCAGTTCTCGGGGGTCTGGGGCCAACGTCCTGACTTTC.

The chain carries TRBV5-8 and TRBJ2-3; TRBD2 matches 9 bases. With 2 bases clipped from V and 2 bases from J, the junction kept 3 bases outside the gene matches. Germline assignment: CDR1 SGHTS and CDR2 YDEGEE. This CDR3 comprises 15 residues. As DNA, the CDR3 is TGTGCCAGCAGCTTAGCGGGGGGACACACAGATACGCAGTATTTT. As protein: CASSLAGGHTDTQYF.

The rearrangement uses TRBV7-2 and TRBJ2-7; D tentatively fits TRBD1 or TRBD2 (5 bases each). Trimming pared 10 bases from V and 3 bases from J, leaving 28 bases between. CDR1 and CDR2 from the germline V gene are SGHTA and FQGNSA. This CDR3 has 17 residues. DNA for the CDR3: TGTGCCACCCAGGTGTTGGGGGAGTACAACCGGTTCTACGAGCAGTACTTC. Translating gives CATQVLGEYNRFYEQYF. The full variable domain, its missing parts supplied by reference TRBV7-2 and TRBJ2-7, is GAGVSQSPSNKVTEKGKDVELRCDPISGHTALYWYRQSLGQGLEFLIYFQGNSAPDKSGLPSDRFSAERTGGSVSTLTIQRTQQEDSAVYLCATQVLGEYNRFYEQYFGPGTRLTVT.

The chain uses TRBV2 and TRBJ2-3; D gene uncertain. V was clipped by 5 bases and J by 0 bases, with 6 bases between them. Germline V gives CDR1 SNHLY, CDR2 FYNNEI. The CDR3 length is 13 residues. The chain's CDR3 is CASSSVSTDTQYF. As DNA, the CDR3 is TGTGCCAGCAGTAGCGTGAGCACAGATACGCAGTATTTT. Looking up the rest from reference TRBV2 and TRBJ2-3 gives the full variable domain: EPEVTQTPSHQVTQMGQEVILRCVPISNHLYFYWYRQILGQKVEFLVSFYNNEISEKSEIFDDQFSVERPDGSNFTLKIRSTKLEDSAMYFCASSSVSTDTQYFGPGTRLTVL.

The chain joins TRBV7-2 to TRBJ2-5, with D unresolved. The V gene lost 5 bases and the J gene lost 3 bases, with 10 bases spanning the gap. The CDR3 consists of 13 residues. Germline V gene sequence: CDR1 SGHTA, CDR2 FQGNSA. This CDR3 reads CASSGTLKETQYF. CDR3 coding DNA: TGTGCCAGCAGCGGTACGCTTAAAGAGACCCAGTACTTC.

The sample holds a few counts of this clone. The chain is built from TRBV29-1 and TRBJ1-1; no clear D. Looked up from germline, CDR1 is SQVTM and CDR2 is ANQGSEA. The CDR3 has 10 residues. V dropped 5 bases and J dropped 1 base, with 2 bases sitting between them. The CDR3 here is CSVKNTEAFF. CDR3 sequence (DNA): TGCAGCGTTAAGAACACTGAAGCTTTCTTT.

V and J are TRBV7-9 and TRBJ1-1; TRBD1 is a possible D gene (5 bases). Per germline, CDR1 SEHNR and CDR2 FQNEAQ (reference sequence). CDR3 length: 16 amino acids. Trimming removed 5 bases from V and 0 bases from J, with 16 bases in between. The CDR3: CASSPRQSGMNTEAFF. The CDR3 nucleotides read TGTGCCAGCAGCCCTAGACAGTCGGGGATGAACACTGAAGCTTTCTTT.

The genes are TRBV6-6 and TRBJ1-1; D not certain. Trimming removed 6 bases at V and 2 bases at J, with 10 bases between. This CDR3 spans 13 amino acids. The germline CDR1 and CDR2 sequences are MNHNY and SVGAGI (reference sequence). Here the CDR3 reads CASRDRQNTEAFF. As DNA, the CDR3 is TGTGCCAGCAGGGACCGCCAAAACACTGAAGCTTTCTTT.

This clone was detected a few times. The chain links TRBV18 to TRBJ1-4, with D unresolved. The CDR3 loop spans 13 amino acids. V was pared by 8 bases and J by 2 bases, with 9 bases between. Germline V gene lookup returns CDR1 KGHSH and CDR2 LQKENI. The CDR3: CASQGWTNEKLFF. Here the CDR3 DNA reads TGTGCCAGCCAAGGGTGGACTAATGAAAAACTGTTTTTT.

Details on this clone: Its ends do not fully match the called genes, so a read error is possible. This sample also contains other DNA sequences that code for the same CDR3. This chain joins TRBV6-1 and TRBJ2-3; no definite D call. The CDR3 extends over 12 amino acids. Germline CDR1 is MNHNS and CDR2 is SASEGT. DNA of the CDR3: TGTGCTAGCAGTGAAGCGAGAGATACGCAGTATTTT. The encoded protein is CASSEARDTQYF.